Below are 12 T cell receptor beta chains sequenced from a single sample in a study of cytomegalovirus exposure and HLA in healthy donors. A multiplex PCR was run with 60 Vbeta primers and 13 Jbeta primers. TCRdb's table, derived via immunoSEQ multiplex PCR, lists solely in-frame clones and lacks some. The sample gives about 170,000 clones, under 85% of which show up once; around 5% is in the top ten. The sequenced sample consisted of PBMCs. These receptors came from a woman aged 18-29 years in good health and CMV-seropositive.

V gene TRBV27 combines with J gene TRBJ2-3; D is ambiguous. This CDR3 has 14 residues. V gave up 1 base and J gave up 0 bases, with 5 bases separating them. CDR1 is MNHEY, CDR2 SMNVEV, per germline (reference sequence). This CDR3 is CASSLLLSTDTQYF. CDR3 nucleotide sequence: TGTGCCAGCAGTTTATTACTAAGCACAGATACGCAGTATTTT.

V and J are TRBV4-1 and TRBJ1-2; no firm D call. Germline CDR1 and CDR2: MGHRA and YSYEKL. V lost 3 bases to trimming and J lost 4 bases, with 18 bases between them. CDR3 length: 16 residues. CDR3 nucleotides: TGCGCCAGCAGCCAGGACCCCGGGGAGACACCCTATGGCTACACCTTC. Its translation is CASSQDPGETPYGYTF.

J is TRBJ2-7 and V is TRBV5-1; 10 bases map to TRBD1. Germline V lookup: CDR1 SGHRS, CDR2 YFSETQ. The J segment lost 4 bases and the V segment lost 4 bases, leaving 8 bases of the junction unmatched. This CDR3 has 15 amino acids. CDR3 sequence reads: CASSPDPGQGYEQYF. As DNA, the CDR3 is TGCGCCAGCAGCCCGGATCCGGGACAGGGGTACGAGCAGTACTTC.

This clone has only one observation. The chain's CDR3 is CASSQDQSAGGVQETQYF. CDR3 nucleotides: TGTGCCAGCAGCCAAGATCAATCGGCGGGGGGGGTCCAAGAGACCCAGTACTTC. The chain has TRBV4-2 and TRBJ2-5; 9 bases fit TRBD2. Germline CDR1 reads LGHNA; CDR2 reads YNFKEQ. The ends lost 0 bases at V and 1 base at J; junction bases unmatched: 9. The CDR3 is made up of 18 amino acids.

The rearrangement uses TRBV6-5 and TRBJ1-5, with no clear D. CDR1 and CDR2 from the germline V gene are MNHEY and SVGAGI. Deletions cut 5 bases from V and 1 base from J, with 6 bases between. The CDR3 length is 13 residues. CDR3 amino acids: CASSHKSNQPQHF. The CDR3 coding sequence is TGTGCCAGCAGTCACAAGAGCAATCAGCCCCAGCATTTT.

This clone came up a few times. The chain is built from TRBV5-6 and TRBJ1-1; D is unclear. The germline CDR1 and CDR2 sequences are SGHDT and YYEEEE. CDR3 length: 14 residues. Trimming pared 0 bases from V and 0 bases from J, leaving 6 bases between. The CDR3 sequence is CASSLGGMNTEAFF. CDR3 coding DNA: TGTGCCAGCAGCTTGGGAGGCATGAACACTGAAGCTTTCTTT.

This clone was counted a few times. This chain joins TRBV10-3 and TRBJ2-7; 7 bases are a match to TRBD1. CDR3 length equals 16 residues. The ends lost 1 base at V and 2 bases at J; junction bases unmatched: 8. Germline values: CDR1 ENHRY, CDR2 SYGVKD. The CDR3 sequence is CAISEWGTVGPYEQYF. For the CDR3, the DNA is TGTGCCATCAGTGAGTGGGGGACAGTCGGCCCCTACGAGCAGTACTTC.

In its sample, this clone was seen a few times. This chain connects TRBV7-3 to TRBJ2-5; 10 positions agree with TRBD2. V trimming: 5 bases; J trimming: 2 bases; junction bases outside the gene matches: 5. Germline-derived CDR1 and CDR2 are SGHTA and FQGTGA. The CDR3 extends over 15 amino acids. Here the CDR3 DNA reads TGTGCCAGCAGCCCACTAGCGGGGATTCAAGAGACCCAGTACTTC. It yields the protein CASSPLAGIQETQYF.

The chain couples TRBV11-1 to TRBJ2-7; no reliable D call. The V end was cut by 3 bases, the J end by 4 bases, with 7 bases between. The V gene's germline CDR1 is SGHAT and CDR2 FQDESV (reference sequence). This CDR3 is built from 12 residues. CDR3 nucleotides: TGTGCCAGCAGCTTCTCGGGTTACGAGCAGTACTTC. Translated: CASSFSGYEQYF.

CDR3 DNA sequence: TGTGCCAGCAGCCAAATGGCCCCCGGGACTAGCGTTGCCTACGAGCAGTACTTC. As protein: CASSQMAPGTSVAYEQYF. The chain uses TRBV7-8 and TRBJ2-5; 10 positions agree with TRBD2. With the DNA end fitting TRBJ2-7 better, the J assignment may be wrong. Looked up from germline, CDR1 is SGHVS and CDR2 is FQNEAQ. CDR3 size: 18 residues.

The V gene is TRBV7-2, the J gene TRBJ2-3; D may be TRBD2 (6 bases). The CDR3 consists of 15 residues. Trimming stripped 5 bases from V and 0 bases from J, with 12 bases between. Germline CDR1 reads SGHTA; CDR2 reads FQGNSA. This CDR3 is CASSQGLPSTDTQYF. CDR3 nucleotides: TGTGCCAGCAGCCAGGGACTGCCTAGCACAGATACGCAGTATTTT.

This clone was detected a few times. The chain is built from TRBV7-9 and TRBJ1-1; 8 bases match TRBD1. V shed 5 bases, J shed 2 bases, and the junction held 7 bases outside the gene matches. The CDR3 spans 15 residues. The germline gives CDR1 SEHNR, CDR2 FQNEAQ (reference sequence). CDR3: CASSGRQGKNTEAFF. DNA of the CDR3: TGTGCCAGCAGCGGTAGACAGGGGAAAAACACTGAAGCTTTCTTT.